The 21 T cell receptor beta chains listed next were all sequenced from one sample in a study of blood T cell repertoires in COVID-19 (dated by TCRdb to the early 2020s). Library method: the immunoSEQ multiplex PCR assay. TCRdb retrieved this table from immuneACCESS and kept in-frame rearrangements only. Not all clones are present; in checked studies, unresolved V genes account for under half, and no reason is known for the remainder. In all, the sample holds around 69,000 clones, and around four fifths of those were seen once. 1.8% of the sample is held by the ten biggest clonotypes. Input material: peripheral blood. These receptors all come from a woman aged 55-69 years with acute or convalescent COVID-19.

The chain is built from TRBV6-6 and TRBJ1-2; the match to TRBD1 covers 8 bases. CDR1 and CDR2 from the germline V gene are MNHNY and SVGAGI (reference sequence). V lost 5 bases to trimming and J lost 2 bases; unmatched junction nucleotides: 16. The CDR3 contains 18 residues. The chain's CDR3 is CASSPLAYGTGINYGYTF. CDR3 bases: TGTGCCAGCAGTCCCCTCGCCTACGGGACAGGTATCAACTATGGCTACACCTTC.

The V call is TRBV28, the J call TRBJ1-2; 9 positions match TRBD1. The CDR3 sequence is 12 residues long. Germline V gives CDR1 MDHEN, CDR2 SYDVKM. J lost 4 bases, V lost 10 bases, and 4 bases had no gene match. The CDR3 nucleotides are TGTGCCACAGGACAGGGGAGCTATGGCTACACCTTC. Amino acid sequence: CATGQGSYGYTF.

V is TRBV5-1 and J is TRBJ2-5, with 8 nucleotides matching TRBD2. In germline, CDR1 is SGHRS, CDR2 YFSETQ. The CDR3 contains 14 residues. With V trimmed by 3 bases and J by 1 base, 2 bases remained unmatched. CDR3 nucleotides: TGCGCCAGCAGCTCGGGACTAGTCCAAGAGACCCAGTACTTC. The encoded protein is CASSSGLVQETQYF.

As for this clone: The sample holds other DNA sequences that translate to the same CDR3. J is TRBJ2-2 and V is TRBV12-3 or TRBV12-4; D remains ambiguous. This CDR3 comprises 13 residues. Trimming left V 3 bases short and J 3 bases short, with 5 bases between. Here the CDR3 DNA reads TGTGCCAGCAGTTTCTCAGACACCGGGGAGCTGTTTTTT. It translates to CASSFSDTGELFF.

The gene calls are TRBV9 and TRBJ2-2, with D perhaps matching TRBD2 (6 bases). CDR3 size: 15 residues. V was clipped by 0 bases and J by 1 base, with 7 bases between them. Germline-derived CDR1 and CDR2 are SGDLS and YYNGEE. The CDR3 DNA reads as TGTGCCAGCAGCGTAGCGGGGGTGAACACCGGGGAGCTGTTTTTT. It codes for CASSVAGVNTGELFF. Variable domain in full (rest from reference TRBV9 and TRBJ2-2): DSGVTQTPKHLITATGQRVTLRCSPRSGDLSVYWYQQSLDQGLQFLIQYYNGEERAKGNILERFSAQQFPDLHSELNLSSLELGDSALYFCASSVAGVNTGELFFGEGSRLTVL.

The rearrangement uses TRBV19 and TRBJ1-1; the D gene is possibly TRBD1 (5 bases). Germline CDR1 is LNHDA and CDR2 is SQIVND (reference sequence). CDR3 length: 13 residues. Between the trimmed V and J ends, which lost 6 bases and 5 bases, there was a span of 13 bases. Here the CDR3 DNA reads TGTGCCAGTAGCCCCGGTCCAGGGACTGAAGCTTTCTTT. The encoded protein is CASSPGPGTEAFF.

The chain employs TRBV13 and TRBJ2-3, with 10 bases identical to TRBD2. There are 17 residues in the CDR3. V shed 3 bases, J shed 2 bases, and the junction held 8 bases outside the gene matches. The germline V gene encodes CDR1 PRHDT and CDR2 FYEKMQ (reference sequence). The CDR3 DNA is TGTGCCAGCAGCTTCGAAATAGCGGGGGGTTTCACAGATACGCAGTATTTT. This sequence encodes CASSFEIAGGFTDTQYF.

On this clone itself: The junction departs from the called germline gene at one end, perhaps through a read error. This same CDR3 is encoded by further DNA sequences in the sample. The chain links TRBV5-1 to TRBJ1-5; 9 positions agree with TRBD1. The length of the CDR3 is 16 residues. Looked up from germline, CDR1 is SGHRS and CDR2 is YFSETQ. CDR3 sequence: CASSLGTGTGYQPQHF. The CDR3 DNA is TGCGCCAGCAGCTTGGGCACCGGGACAGGGTATCAGCCTCAGCATTTT.

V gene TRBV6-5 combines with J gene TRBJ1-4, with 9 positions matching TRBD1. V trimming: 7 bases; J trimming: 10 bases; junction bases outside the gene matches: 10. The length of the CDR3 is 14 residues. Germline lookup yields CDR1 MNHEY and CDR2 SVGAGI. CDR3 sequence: CASTADRGVGKLFF. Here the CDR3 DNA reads TGTGCCAGCACCGCGGACAGGGGAGTAGGAAAACTGTTTTTT.

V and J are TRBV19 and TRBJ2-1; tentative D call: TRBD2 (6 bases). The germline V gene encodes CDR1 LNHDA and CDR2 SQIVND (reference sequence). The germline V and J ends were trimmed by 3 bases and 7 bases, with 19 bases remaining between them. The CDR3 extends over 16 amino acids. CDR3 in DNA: TGTGCCAGTAGTATCCTTAGCGGAGAAAGAAGGAATGAGCAGTTCTTC. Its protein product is CASSILSGERRNEQFF.

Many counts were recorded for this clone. CDR3 protein: CASSETLLAGVPYNEQFF. CDR3 DNA sequence: TGTGCCAGCAGTGAGACACTACTAGCGGGAGTCCCCTACAATGAGCAGTTCTTC. The chain joins TRBV2 to TRBJ2-1, with 11 bases matching TRBD2. The V and J ends lost 3 bases and 2 bases, in that order; junction bases with no gene match: 9. Germline values: CDR1 SNHLY, CDR2 FYNNEI. This CDR3 region has 18 residues. Combining the CDR3 with reference TRBV2 and TRBJ2-1 gives the whole variable domain EPEVTQTPSHQVTQMGQEVILRCVPISNHLYFYWYRQILGQKVEFLVSFYNNEISEKSEIFDDQFSVERPDGSNFTLKIRSTKLEDSAMYFCASSETLLAGVPYNEQFFGPGTRLTVL.

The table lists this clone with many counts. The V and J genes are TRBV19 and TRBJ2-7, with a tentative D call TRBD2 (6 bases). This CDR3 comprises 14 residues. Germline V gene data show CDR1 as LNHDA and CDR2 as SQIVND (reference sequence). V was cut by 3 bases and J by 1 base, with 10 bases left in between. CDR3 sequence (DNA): TGTGCCAGTAGTATGTATAGCGGATCCTACGAGCAGTACTTC. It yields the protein CASSMYSGSYEQYF.

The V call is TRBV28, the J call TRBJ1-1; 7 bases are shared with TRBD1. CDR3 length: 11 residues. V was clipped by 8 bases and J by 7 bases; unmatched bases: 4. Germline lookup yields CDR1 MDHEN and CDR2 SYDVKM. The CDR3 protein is CASSGTVEAFF. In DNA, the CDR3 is TGTGCCAGCTCCGGGACAGTTGAAGCTTTCTTT.

CDR3 in amino acids: CAWSHRSNQPQHF. CDR3 nucleotide sequence: TGTGCCTGGAGTCACCGGTCCAATCAGCCCCAGCATTTT. The chain recombines TRBV30 with TRBJ1-5; D call uncertain. Trimming cost V 2 bases and J 3 bases, with 8 bases left between them. Germline V gene data show CDR1 as GTSNPN and CDR2 as SVGIG (reference sequence). The CDR3 runs to 13 residues.

Here the CDR3 reads CASSQGGQGGNIQYF. CDR3 in DNA: TGTGCCAGCAGCCAAGGAGGACAGGGCGGAAACATTCAGTACTTC. This sequence joins TRBV3-1 (or the pseudogene TRBV3-2) and TRBJ2-4; 8 nucleotides line up with TRBD1. The germline V gene has CDR1 LGHDT and CDR2 YNNKEL (reference sequence). CDR3 length: 15 amino acids. The J segment lost 6 bases and the V segment lost 1 base, leaving 5 bases of the junction unmatched.

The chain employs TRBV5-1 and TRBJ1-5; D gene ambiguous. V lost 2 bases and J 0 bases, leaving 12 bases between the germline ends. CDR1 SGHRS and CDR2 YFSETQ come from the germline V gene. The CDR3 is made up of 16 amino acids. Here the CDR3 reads CASSLQPIDSNQPQHF. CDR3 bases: TGCGCCAGCAGCTTACAGCCTATCGATAGCAATCAGCCCCAGCATTTT.

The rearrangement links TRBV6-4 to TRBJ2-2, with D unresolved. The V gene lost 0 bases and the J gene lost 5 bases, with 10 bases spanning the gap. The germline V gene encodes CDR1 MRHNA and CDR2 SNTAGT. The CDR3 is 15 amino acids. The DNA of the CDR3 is TGTGCCAGCAGTGACTCTTCGTCACATACCGGGGAGCTGTTTTTT. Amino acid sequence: CASSDSSSHTGELFF.

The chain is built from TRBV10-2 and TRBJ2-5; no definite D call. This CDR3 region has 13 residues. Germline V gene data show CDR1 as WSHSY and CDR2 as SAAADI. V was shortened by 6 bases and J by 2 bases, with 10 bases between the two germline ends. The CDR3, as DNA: TGCGCCAGCAGGGGTAACGGGCAAGAGACCCAGTACTTC. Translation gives CASRGNGQETQYF.

CDR3 in amino acids: CASKPPDLNTGELFF. CDR3 DNA sequence: TGTGCCAGTAAGCCTCCAGACTTGAACACCGGGGAGCTGTTTTTT. V is TRBV19 and J is TRBJ2-2; D not certain. In germline, CDR1 is LNHDA, CDR2 SQIVND (reference sequence). V lost 7 bases to trimming and J lost 1 base, with 13 bases between them. CDR3 size: 15 residues.

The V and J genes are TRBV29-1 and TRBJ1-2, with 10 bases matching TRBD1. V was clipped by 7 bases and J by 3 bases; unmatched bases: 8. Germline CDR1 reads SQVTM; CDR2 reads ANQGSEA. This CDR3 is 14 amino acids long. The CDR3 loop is CSAVRGTGDYGYTF. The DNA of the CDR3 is TGCAGCGCCGTTAGAGGGACAGGGGACTATGGCTACACCTTC.

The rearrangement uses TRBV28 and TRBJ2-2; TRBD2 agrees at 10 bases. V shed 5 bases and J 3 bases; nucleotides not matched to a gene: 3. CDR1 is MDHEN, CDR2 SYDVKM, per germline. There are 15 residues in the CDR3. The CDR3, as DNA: TGTGCCAGCAGTGAAACTAGCGGGGACACCGGGGAGCTGTTTTTT. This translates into CASSETSGDTGELFF.